This TCR beta chain was obtained from a study of human T cells and chemical hapten exposure. General study points: Expanded TCRs were compared with controls, and the expanded TCRs formed significantly more large CDR3 similarity clusters.

This clonotype was detected many times. What it recognizes is unknown. Specified time point: pre-sensitization, week 0. Treatment meaning: therapeutic diphenylcyclopropenone sensitization with weekly scalp DPC. One entry per CDR3 protein results from TCRdb running MiXCR on the RACE reads. The data show more than 300,000 distinct CDR3 sequences, approximately 5% seen once. Unmatched junction bases numbered 5, after V lost 5 bases and J lost 3 bases. CDR1 and CDR2 from the germline V gene are SGHRS and YFSETQ. This CDR3 has 14 residues. This chain links TRBV5-1 with TRBJ2-3; 8 bases fit TRBD1. Sequenced here: whole blood, sampled in connection with sensitization to the hapten diphenylcyclopropenone (DPC). The TCR sequence derives from a woman aged 50 to 65 with alopecia areata. Some clones in this sample may be carry-over from other donors' samples. CDR3 region: CASRPGQVTDTQYF. The CDR3 nucleotides are TGCGCCAGCAGGCCGGGACAGGTGACAGATACGCAGTATTTT.